The 22 T cell receptor beta chains given below trace back to one sample, sequenced in a study of blood T cell repertoires in COVID-19. TCRdb's copy holds only in-frame clones and misses some; the assay was immunoSEQ multiplex PCR. The sample has hundreds of thousands of clones, roughly 88% seen once; the top ten hold approximately 6.6%. Sequenced material: peripheral blood. The source of these receptors is a woman in her thirties who had recovered from COVID-19.

The J gene is TRBJ2-1, the V gene TRBV15; D gene unclear. From germline, CDR1 is LNHNV and CDR2 YYDKDF (reference sequence). V was trimmed by 1 base and J by 6 bases, leaving 10 bases between them. The CDR3 sequence is 14 residues long. CDR3 DNA sequence: TGTGCCACCAGCAGAGGCGGTCGAGTCAATGAGCAGTTCTTC. Protein: CATSRGGRVNEQFF. The full variable domain, completed using reference TRBV15 and TRBJ2-1, is DAMVIQNPRYQVTQFGKPVTLSCSQTLNHNVMYWYQQKSSQAPKLLFHYYDKDFNNEADTPDNFQSRRPNTSFCFLDIRSPGLGDTAMYLCATSRGGRVNEQFFGPGTRLTVL.

This chain links TRBV14 with TRBJ1-3; D perhaps matches TRBD1 (6 bases). Germline V gene lookup returns CDR1 SGHDN and CDR2 FVKESK. This CDR3 region has 16 residues. V was trimmed by 2 bases and J by 0 bases, leaving 11 bases between them. The CDR3 here is CASSQYKGHSGNTIYF. The DNA for the CDR3 is TGTGCCAGCAGCCAATATAAGGGACACTCTGGAAACACCATATATTTT.

This clone was found once. This sequence joins TRBV28 and TRBJ1-1, with D possibly being TRBD1 (5 bases). Germline CDR1 and CDR2: MDHEN and SYDVKM. This CDR3 spans 13 amino acids. V shed 7 bases and J shed 11 bases, with 20 bases lying between them. CDR3 loop: CASIPGFEGLAFF. The CDR3 DNA sequence: TGTGCCAGCATCCCAGGGTTCGAAGGTTTGGCTTTCTTT.

V is TRBV2 and J is TRBJ2-7; TRBD1 is a possible D gene (5 bases). Trimming removed 7 bases at V and 0 bases at J, with 13 bases between. This CDR3 is 14 amino acids long. Germline CDR1 SNHLY, CDR2 FYNNEI. The CDR3 nucleotides are TGTGCCAGCAAGGGGCAGACGAGCTCCTACGAGCAGTACTTC. Protein sequence: CASKGQTSSYEQYF.

The chain joins TRBV5-1 to TRBJ1-4; unclear D gene. The CDR3 spans 15 residues. Germline V gene sequence: CDR1 SGHRS, CDR2 YFSETQ. Between the trimmed V and J ends, which lost 0 bases and 0 bases, there was a span of 6 bases. The CDR3 DNA follows: TGCGCCAGCAGCTTGGTAACTGCAACTAATGAAAAACTGTTTTTT. Translating it yields CASSLVTATNEKLFF.

The chain recombines TRBV6-5 with TRBJ2-2, with 8 bases identical to TRBD1. The CDR3 spans 14 residues. CDR1 and CDR2 from the germline V gene are MNHEY and SVGAGI. With V trimmed by 8 bases and J by 2 bases, 4 bases remained unmatched. CDR3 residues: CASRGQGNTGELFF. The CDR3 region has the DNA TGTGCCAGCCGCGGACAGGGAAACACCGGGGAGCTGTTTTTT.

The chain employs TRBV3-1 (or the pseudogene TRBV3-2) and TRBJ1-2; 10 positions match TRBD1. Germline trimming cut 3 bases from V and 7 bases from J; bases unmatched to any gene: 2. The CDR3 is 13 amino acids. Looked up from germline, CDR1 is LGHDT and CDR2 is YNNKEL (reference sequence). The DNA for the CDR3 is TGTGCCAGCAGCCATGGGGACAGGGGTGGCTACACCTTC. This encodes CASSHGDRGGYTF.

The chain combines TRBV5-1 with TRBJ2-2, with 7 bases that match TRBD1. The CDR3 has 16 residues. Germline trimming cut 3 bases from V and 1 base from J; bases unmatched to any gene: 6. Germline V gives CDR1 SGHRS, CDR2 YFSETQ. The DNA of the CDR3 is TGCGCCAGCAGCTCCACAGGGGTGGGGAACACCGGGGAGCTGTTTTTT. It codes for CASSSTGVGNTGELFF.

This clone is a singleton in its sample. The rearrangement links TRBV24-1 to TRBJ2-3, with 8 bases identical to TRBD1. The germline V gene encodes CDR1 KGHDR and CDR2 SFDVKD. Unmatched junction bases numbered 4, after V lost 5 bases and J lost 4 bases. CDR3 length equals 14 residues. For the CDR3, the DNA is TGTGCCACCAGTGGCAGGGGGCTCTCAGATACGCAGTATTTT. Translation gives CATSGRGLSDTQYF.

CDR3: CASSLFPVSGANVLTF. DNA for the CDR3: TGTGCCAGCAGCTTGTTTCCGGTCTCTGGGGCCAACGTCCTGACTTTC. This chain uses TRBV5-6 with TRBJ2-6; no firm D call. CDR1 and CDR2 (germline): SGHDT, YYEEEE. V dropped 1 base and J dropped 0 bases, with 8 bases sitting between them. The CDR3 totals 16 residues.

The rearrangement links TRBV20-1 to TRBJ2-7; 9 bases match TRBD2. This CDR3 has 15 amino acids. The V gene's germline CDR1 is DFQATT and CDR2 SNEGSKA (reference sequence). J gave up 1 base and V 3 bases, and 7 bases lay outside the gene matches. CDR3 DNA: TGCAGTGCTAGTTCTCCTAGCGGGGAATCCTACGAGCAGTACTTC. Amino acid sequence: CSASSPSGESYEQYF.

The V gene is TRBV10-2, the J gene TRBJ1-4; D gene uncertain. From germline, CDR1 is WSHSY and CDR2 SAAADI. CDR3 length: 15 amino acids. V was shortened by 5 bases and J by 4 bases, with 14 bases between the two germline ends. The CDR3 nucleotides read TGCGCCAGCAGTAAGATGGGCGCGAGTAATGAAAAACTGTTTTTT. Protein sequence: CASSKMGASNEKLFF.

The chain carries TRBV11-3 and TRBJ2-5; no firm D call. V was cut by 3 bases and J by 2 bases, with 7 bases left in between. Per germline, CDR1 SGHNT and CDR2 YENEEA. The CDR3 covers 13 residues. CDR3: CASSFSVQETQYF. DNA for the CDR3: TGTGCCAGCAGCTTTTCAGTTCAAGAGACCCAGTACTTC.

This chain uses TRBV28 with TRBJ2-7; possible D gene TRBD1, 5 bases. The germline V gene encodes CDR1 MDHEN and CDR2 SYDVKM. This CDR3 region has 12 residues. Trimming took 8 bases from V and 3 from J, leaving 11 bases between them. CDR3 DNA sequence: TGTGCCAGCGGGGCAGGGAACTACGAGCAGTACTTC. Its translation is CASGAGNYEQYF.

This clone came up once. The rearrangement uses TRBV9 and TRBJ1-5; D not resolved. The CDR3 is 14 amino acids. CDR1 SGDLS and CDR2 YYNGEE come from the germline V gene. Deletions cut 4 bases from V and 5 bases from J, with 13 bases between. The CDR3 here is CASSKEGSYQPQHF. The DNA of the CDR3 is TGTGCCAGCAGCAAGGAAGGGAGCTATCAGCCCCAGCATTTT. The full variable domain, completed using reference TRBV9 and TRBJ1-5, is DSGVTQTPKHLITATGQRVTLRCSPRSGDLSVYWYQQSLDQGLQFLIQYYNGEERAKGNILERFSAQQFPDLHSELNLSSLELGDSALYFCASSKEGSYQPQHFGDGTRLSIL.

This sequence joins TRBV5-1 and TRBJ2-7; D ambiguous. V shed 4 bases and J shed 6 bases, with 17 bases lying between them. The V gene's germline CDR1 is SGHRS and CDR2 YFSETQ. The CDR3 is 14 amino acids. This chain's CDR3 is CASSRQPAAFEQYF. The CDR3 nucleotides read TGCGCCAGCAGCCGCCAGCCCGCAGCGTTCGAGCAGTACTTC.

This rearrangement joins TRBV20-1 to TRBJ2-7; 9 bases align to TRBD1. CDR3 size: 19 residues. Germline V gene data show CDR1 as DFQATT and CDR2 as SNEGSKA (reference sequence). The V gene end was trimmed by 3 bases and the J gene end by 4 bases; junction bases not matched to a gene: 22. The CDR3 protein is CSASPFGTGHVAASYEQYF. CDR3 sequence (DNA): TGCAGTGCTAGTCCTTTCGGGACAGGGCATGTGGCCGCCTCGTACGAGCAGTACTTC.

The genes are TRBV2 and TRBJ2-7; tentative D call: TRBD1 (5 bases). Germline values: CDR1 SNHLY, CDR2 FYNNEI. The length of the CDR3 is 11 residues. V was cut by 4 bases and J by 10 bases, with 11 bases left in between. The CDR3 DNA sequence: TGTGCCAGCAGTGCAGGGCAGGGTCAGTACTTC. Encoded protein: CASSAGQGQYF.

The CDR3 here is CASSLCGGKNQPQHF. As DNA, the CDR3 is TGTGCCAGCAGCTTATGTGGAGGTAAGAATCAGCCCCAGCATTTT. This chain connects TRBV7-7 to TRBJ1-5; D call uncertain. Germline CDR1 reads SSHAT; CDR2 reads FNYEAQ (reference sequence). The length of the CDR3 is 15 residues. V lost 2 bases and J lost 4, with 12 bases in between. Drawing the rest from reference TRBV7-7 and TRBJ1-5, the complete variable domain is GAGVSQSPRYKVTKRGQDVTLRCDPISSHATLYWYQQALGQGPEFLTYFNYEAQPDKSGLPSDRFSAERPEGSISTLTIQRTEQRDSAMYRCASSLCGGKNQPQHFGDGTRLSIL.

V usage is TRBV5-1 and J usage is TRBJ2-3; 7 nucleotides agree with TRBD2. The CDR3 runs to 15 residues. Germline CDR1 SGHRS, CDR2 YFSETQ. The J segment lost 5 bases and the V segment lost 5 bases, leaving 11 bases of the junction unmatched. The CDR3 sequence: CASSSGMGRGDTQYF. The CDR3 DNA follows: TGCGCCAGCAGTTCAGGGATGGGGAGGGGAGATACGCAGTATTTT.

This chain connects TRBV9 to TRBJ2-7, with D maybe TRBD1 (7 bases). The CDR3 consists of 17 residues. Trimming took 0 bases from V and 3 from J, leaving 19 bases between them. Germline CDR1 and CDR2: SGDLS and YYNGEE. CDR3 bases: TGTGCCAGCAGCGTAGGAGGAGGAGGGGGCTTTAGCTACGAGCAGTACTTC. This encodes CASSVGGGGGFSYEQYF.

The V and J genes are TRBV4-3 and TRBJ1-2; D is ambiguous. Germline-derived CDR1 and CDR2 are LGHNA and YSLEER. The CDR3 has 13 residues. The V end lost 0 bases, the J end lost 3 bases, and 5 bases lay between the germline ends. Here the CDR3 reads CASSQESYYGYTF. The CDR3 coding sequence is TGCGCCAGCAGCCAAGAGTCCTACTATGGCTACACCTTC.